This TCR beta chain was sequenced for a study of shared clonotypes between healthy human individuals. Positive CCR7 selection of CD45RO-negative cells yielded the naive CD8 cells, and terminally differentiated effector memory CD45RA+ cells were excluded. A note on this clone: Its antigen is unidentified. Other DNA sequences in this sample translate to the same CDR3.

Trimming at V came to 3 bases and at J to 2 bases, leaving 5 bases not matched to a gene. The CDR3 totals 14 residues. Germline loops: CDR1 GTSNPN, CDR2 SVGIG (reference sequence). Study results and limitations: The small donor group covered limited genetic and exposure diversity. Clonotype sharing levels among donors were expected to vary with sequencing depth.

The authors distributed each subset's genomic DNA evenly over several immunoSEQ plates. Profiling relied on immunoSEQ multiplex PCR, and the TCRdb table lists in-frame clones only, not all of them. The sample holds under 2,000,000 clones, approximately 94% seen once. The chain joins TRBV30 to TRBJ2-3; TRBD2 aligns across 7 bases. Sequenced input: naive CD8+ T cells sorted from blood. This sequence was found in a man younger than 35 in good health. The CDR3 DNA follows: TGTGCCTGGAGCGTGGGAGGGTCCACAGATACGCAGTATTTT. It translates to CAWSVGGSTDTQYF.